Each of the 27 T cell receptor beta chains below was sequenced from the same sample in a study of coeliac disease. Clones were read by immunoSEQ multiplex PCR, and TCRdb kept only the in-frame ones, dropping some. The sample carries a few thousand clones, about 71% recorded once. Sequencing was done on a sample of lymphocytes from the gut lamina propria. The receptors were sampled from a man aged 18-30 years with celiac disease on a gluten-free diet.

This sequence joins TRBV28 and TRBJ1-4, with 7 bases aligning to TRBD1. Germline assignment: CDR1 MDHEN and CDR2 SYDVKM. CDR3 length: 16 residues. The trim removed 3 bases at V and 8 bases at J, leaving 12 bases unmatched. This CDR3 is CASSFPRTGGEEKLFF. Written as DNA, the CDR3 is TGTGCCAGCAGTTTCCCTAGGACAGGCGGGGAGGAAAAACTGTTTTTT.

This chain connects TRBV4-1 to TRBJ1-6; D unclear. Germline V gene sequence: CDR1 MGHRA, CDR2 YSYEKL. The CDR3 runs to 16 residues. V lost 3 bases, J lost 9 bases, and 18 bases lay in between. In nucleotides, the CDR3 is TGCGCCAGCAGCCAGGAGCCGCCGGGGTCCTCTTCACCCCTCCACTTT. Encoded protein: CASSQEPPGSSSPLHF.

The J gene is TRBJ2-3, the V gene TRBV2, with 7 bases matching TRBD2. The V gene end was trimmed by 4 bases and the J gene end by 2 bases; junction bases not matched to a gene: 3. From germline, CDR1 is SNHLY and CDR2 FYNNEI. The CDR3 runs 14 residues. The CDR3 sequence is CASSASGNTDTQYF. DNA of the CDR3: TGTGCCAGCAGTGCCAGCGGGAACACAGATACGCAGTATTTT. Based on the CDR3 plus reference TRBV2 and TRBJ2-3, the full variable domain is EPEVTQTPSHQVTQMGQEVILRCVPISNHLYFYWYRQILGQKVEFLVSFYNNEISEKSEIFDDQFSVERPDGSNFTLKIRSTKLEDSAMYFCASSASGNTDTQYFGPGTRLTVL.

This clone came up a few times. The CDR3 reads CASSFPGGHSVNEQFF. The DNA for the CDR3 is TGTGCCAGCAGCTTCCCCGGGGGGCATAGTGTCAATGAGCAGTTCTTC. The chain recombines TRBV5-4 with TRBJ2-1, with D tentatively TRBD2 (7 bases). Trimming stripped 2 bases from V and 6 bases from J, with 18 bases between. This CDR3 contains 16 residues. Germline V gene lookup returns CDR1 SGHNT and CDR2 YYREEE (reference sequence).

This clone was found a few times. The V gene is TRBV7-3, the J gene TRBJ1-5, with D possibly being TRBD1 (6 bases). This CDR3 is 15 amino acids long. The V gene lost 5 bases and the J gene lost 0 bases, with 11 bases spanning the gap. In germline, CDR1 is SGHTA, CDR2 FQGTGA. The CDR3 nucleotides are TGTGCCAGCAGCAGGACAGTCCCTAGCAATCAGCCCCAGCATTTT. Encoded protein: CASSRTVPSNQPQHF.

This clone was seen a few times. CDR3 residues: CASRPRDSNYGYTF. The CDR3 DNA reads as TGTGCCAGCAGGCCCAGGGACTCTAACTATGGCTACACCTTC. The chain carries TRBV6-6 and TRBJ1-2; possibly TRBD1 for D (5 bases). Trimming took 6 bases from V and 0 from J, leaving 11 bases between them. CDR1 is MNHNY and CDR2 is SVGAGI in the germline V gene (reference sequence). This CDR3 has 14 residues.

The gene calls are TRBV27 and TRBJ2-1; 8 nucleotides match TRBD2. The CDR3 loop spans 14 amino acids. V shed 10 bases, J shed 0 bases, and the junction held 5 bases outside the gene matches. The germline V gene encodes CDR1 MNHEY and CDR2 SMNVEV (reference sequence). As DNA, the CDR3 is TGTGCCACGGGCGCGGGGGGCTCCTACAATGAGCAGTTCTTC. Its translation: CATGAGGSYNEQFF.

Remarks on this clone: The junction and the germline gene differ at one end; a read error may be behind it. The chain has TRBV5-4 and TRBJ2-5; no clear D gene. The J call may be mistaken, given a closer DNA end match to TRBJ2-7. Germline-derived CDR1 and CDR2 are SGHNT and YYREEE (reference sequence). The CDR3 is 14 amino acids. The DNA for the CDR3 is TGTGCCAGCAGCTTCCCCGCCCCCTCCTCCGAGCAGTACTTC. Protein product: CASSFPAPSSEQYF.

The CDR3 DNA sequence: TGTGCCAGCAGCAACGGGGGGCGAACCTACGAGCAGTACTTC. It yields the protein CASSNGGRTYEQYF. V usage is TRBV5-4 and J usage is TRBJ2-7; D may be TRBD2 (7 bases). The CDR3 has 14 residues. Germline V gives CDR1 SGHNT, CDR2 YYREEE (reference sequence). Trimming pared 4 bases from V and 2 bases from J, leaving 13 bases between.

This clone was counted only a few times. The V and J genes are TRBV4-3 and TRBJ2-7, with TRBD1 matching over 7 bases. This CDR3 has 16 residues. After removal of 0 bases from V and 3 bases from J, the junction contained 8 bases not matched to a gene. The germline CDR1 and CDR2 sequences are LGHNA and YSLEER. The CDR3 loop reads CASSQDNRRQGYEQYF. CDR3 DNA: TGCGCCAGCAGCCAAGATAACCGCCGACAGGGCTACGAGCAGTACTTC.

This chain connects TRBV10-3 to TRBJ1-1; D remains ambiguous. Deletions cut 3 bases from V and 0 bases from J, with 5 bases between. Germline V gene data show CDR1 as ENHRY and CDR2 as SYGVKD. The CDR3 extends over 13 amino acids. The CDR3 loop reads CAISENMNTEAFF. In DNA form, the CDR3 reads TGTGCCATCAGTGAAAACATGAACACTGAAGCTTTCTTT.

V usage is TRBV7-9 and J usage is TRBJ1-4, with 7 bases lining up with TRBD1. The V gene's germline CDR1 is SEHNR and CDR2 FQNEAQ (reference sequence). The CDR3 covers 15 residues. J gave up 8 bases and V 0 bases, and 6 bases lay outside the gene matches. The DNA of the CDR3 is TGTGCCAGCAGCTTAGCGCGTACAGGGGAAGAAAAACTGTTTTTT. Protein sequence: CASSLARTGEEKLFF. Based on the CDR3 plus reference TRBV7-9 and TRBJ1-4, the full variable domain is DTGVSQNPRHKITKRGQNVTFRCDPISEHNRLYWYRQTLGQGPEFLTYFQNEAQLEKSRLLSDRFSAERPKGSFSTLEIQRTEQGDSAMYLCASSLARTGEEKLFFGSGTQLSVL.

This clone was recorded a few times. The chain couples TRBV19 to TRBJ2-1; the D gene is possibly TRBD1 (6 bases). Trimming took off 8 bases at V and 7 bases at J, with 9 bases between the two ends. The CDR3 runs 11 residues. Germline V lookup: CDR1 LNHDA, CDR2 SQIVND (reference sequence). The CDR3 bases are TGTGCCAGTGATACAGGGAATGAGCAGTTCTTC. Translation: CASDTGNEQFF.

This chain uses TRBV11-2 with TRBJ2-1; 9 nucleotides agree with TRBD2. CDR1 is SGHAT and CDR2 is FQNNGV in the germline V gene. This CDR3 is 17 amino acids long. Trimming took 5 bases from V and 0 from J; bases not matched to a gene: 8. CDR3: CASSRGFSGGSYNEQFF. The CDR3 DNA reads as TGTGCCAGCAGCCGGGGCTTTAGCGGGGGCTCCTACAATGAGCAGTTCTTC.

The chain combines TRBV4-1 with TRBJ2-1; D might be TRBD1 (6 bases). Germline V lookup: CDR1 MGHRA, CDR2 YSYEKL. V gave up 4 bases and J gave up 2 bases, with 9 bases separating them. The CDR3 has 14 amino acids. The CDR3 loop reads CASSRGGPYNEQFF. The CDR3 bases are TGCGCCAGCAGCCGTGGGGGCCCCTACAATGAGCAGTTCTTC.

The chain uses TRBV6-5 and TRBJ2-7; 10 nucleotides match TRBD2. Unmatched junction bases numbered 9, after V lost 7 bases and J lost 3 bases. CDR1 is MNHEY and CDR2 is SVGAGI in the germline V gene. The CDR3 has 15 amino acids. The DNA for the CDR3 is TGTGCCAGCATGAGGAGCGGGGGGGCCTTCTACGAGCAGTACTTC. Amino acid sequence: CASMRSGGAFYEQYF.

CDR3 in amino acids: CASSDRATNEKLFF. The CDR3, as DNA: TGTGCCAGCAGCGACAGGGCAACTAATGAAAAACTGTTTTTT. The chain combines TRBV5-6 with TRBJ1-4; 7 bases are a match to TRBD1. Germline V gene lookup returns CDR1 SGHDT and CDR2 YYEEEE. The CDR3 is made up of 14 amino acids. V lost 4 bases to trimming and J lost 0 bases; unmatched junction nucleotides: 0.

V and J are TRBV6-5 and TRBJ2-3; D is unresolved. Germline values: CDR1 MNHEY, CDR2 SVGAGI. There are 14 residues in the CDR3. V was pared by 5 bases and J by 0 bases, with 9 bases between. The CDR3 region is CASSRASSTDTQYF. CDR3 DNA sequence: TGTGCCAGCAGTAGAGCCTCTAGCACAGATACGCAGTATTTT.

The chain carries TRBV7-9 and TRBJ1-2, with D unclear. Per the germline V gene, CDR1 is SEHNR and CDR2 is FQNEAQ (reference sequence). The germline V and J ends were trimmed by 1 base and 7 bases, with 4 bases remaining between them. The CDR3 covers 11 residues. The CDR3 bases are TGTGCCAGCAGCTTAGGCGGTGGCTACACCTTC. Translation: CASSLGGGYTF.

DNA for the CDR3: TGTGCCAGCAGCTTAGGTCGGGTCGGTAATTCACCCCTCCACTTT. Translating gives CASSLGRVGNSPLHF. The chain is built from TRBV7-2 and TRBJ1-6, with D unresolved. The CDR3 is made up of 15 amino acids. CDR1 is SGHTA and CDR2 is FQGNSA in the germline V gene. Trimming pared 1 base from V and 6 bases from J, leaving 10 bases between.

The chain has TRBV5-1 and TRBJ2-3; D possibly corresponds to TRBD1 (5 bases). The germline V and J ends were trimmed by 0 bases and 6 bases, with 5 bases remaining between them. CDR1 is SGHRS, CDR2 YFSETQ, per germline. CDR3 length: 12 amino acids. CDR3 protein: CASSLAGDTQYF. CDR3 DNA sequence: TGCGCCAGCAGCTTGGCAGGGGATACGCAGTATTTT.

This chain connects TRBV14 to TRBJ2-1, with D perhaps matching TRBD2 (5 bases). This CDR3 is 13 amino acids long. Per the germline V gene, CDR1 is SGHDN and CDR2 is FVKESK. The germline V and J ends were trimmed by 0 bases and 8 bases, with 8 bases remaining between them. CDR3 DNA: TGTGCCAGCAGCCAAGACCGGGGTCATGAGCAGTTCTTC. Its translation: CASSQDRGHEQFF.

The rearrangement links TRBV7-2 to TRBJ1-2, with D hard to call. CDR1 and CDR2 from the germline V gene are SGHTA and FQGNSA. V lost 2 bases and J lost 3, with 7 bases in between. CDR3 length equals 13 residues. The CDR3 protein is CASSLYNDYGYTF. CDR3 nucleotide sequence: TGTGCCAGCAGCTTATATAATGACTATGGCTACACCTTC.

The chain carries TRBV7-7 and TRBJ2-1, with a possible D match to TRBD1 (5 bases). Germline lookup yields CDR1 SSHAT and CDR2 FNYEAQ (reference sequence). V lost 4 bases and J 6 bases, leaving 16 bases between the germline ends. This CDR3 comprises 15 residues. CDR3 in amino acids: CASSSHGAPSNEQFF. In nucleotides, the CDR3 is TGTGCCAGCAGCTCCCATGGGGCTCCATCCAATGAGCAGTTCTTC.

This clone was counted a few times. The chain joins TRBV4-3 to TRBJ2-1; possibly TRBD2 for D (6 bases). V was shortened by 0 bases and J by 6 bases, with 18 bases between the two germline ends. CDR3 length equals 17 residues. CDR1 is LGHNA and CDR2 is YSLEER in the germline V gene. The CDR3 reads CASSQERETGEANEQFF. The DNA of the CDR3 is TGCGCCAGCAGCCAAGAAAGGGAGACGGGAGAGGCCAATGAGCAGTTCTTC.

The chain uses TRBV19 and TRBJ1-1; D unresolved. This CDR3 region has 13 residues. Trimming pared 5 bases from V and 4 bases from J, leaving 11 bases between. Looked up from germline, CDR1 is LNHDA and CDR2 is SQIVND (reference sequence). The CDR3: CASSPRLLTEAFF. The CDR3 DNA follows: TGTGCCAGTAGTCCAAGACTCCTCACTGAAGCTTTCTTT. The complete variable domain, with remaining parts taken from reference TRBV19 and TRBJ1-1, reads DGGITQSPKYLFRKEGQNVTLSCEQNLNHDAMYWYRQDPGQGLRLIYYSQIVNDFQKGDIAEGYSVSREKKESFPLTVTSAQKNPTAFYLCASSPRLLTEAFFGQGTRLTVV.

This chain joins TRBV5-1 and TRBJ1-6, with D perhaps TRBD1 (5 bases). V shed 0 bases and J shed 4 bases, with 8 bases lying between them. Germline loops: CDR1 SGHRS, CDR2 YFSETQ. CDR3 length: 15 residues. The CDR3 DNA follows: TGCGCCAGCAGCTTGGATAGGGGATATAATTCACCCCTCCACTTT. Translated: CASSLDRGYNSPLHF.